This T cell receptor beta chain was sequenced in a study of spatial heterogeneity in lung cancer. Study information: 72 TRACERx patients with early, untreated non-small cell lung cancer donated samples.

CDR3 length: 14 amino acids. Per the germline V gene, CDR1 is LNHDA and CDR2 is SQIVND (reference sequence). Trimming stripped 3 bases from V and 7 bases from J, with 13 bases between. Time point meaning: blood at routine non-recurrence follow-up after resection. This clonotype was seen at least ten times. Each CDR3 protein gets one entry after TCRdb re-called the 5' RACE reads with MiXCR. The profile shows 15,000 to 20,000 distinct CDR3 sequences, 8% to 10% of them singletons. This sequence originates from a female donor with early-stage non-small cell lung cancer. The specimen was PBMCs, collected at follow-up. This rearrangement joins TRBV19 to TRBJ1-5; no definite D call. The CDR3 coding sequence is TGTGCCAGTAGTATTAGCGGTTTCCGGCAGCCCCAGCATTTT. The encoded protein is CASSISGFRQPQHF.